These 23 T cell receptor beta chains originate from one sample sequenced in a study of blood T cell repertoires in COVID-19. The data were produced by immunoSEQ multiplex PCR, yet TCRdb's version contains in-frame clones alone and is incomplete. The repertoire consists of 160,000 or so clones, with around 92% occurring once and the leading ten covering about 2.6%. The sequenced sample consisted of peripheral blood. Receptors originate from a man between 60 and 75 years old with acute or convalescent COVID-19.

The J gene is TRBJ1-5, the V gene TRBV5-1; D call uncertain. The CDR3 length is 14 residues. CDR1 is SGHRS, CDR2 YFSETQ, per germline. Trimming removed 0 bases from V and 3 bases from J, with 7 bases in between. The CDR3: CASSLGEVNQPQHF. CDR3 nucleotides: TGCGCCAGCAGCTTGGGGGAGGTCAATCAGCCCCAGCATTTT.

The chain uses TRBV25-1 and TRBJ2-1, with TRBD1 identical over 9 bases. The V segment lost 3 bases and the J segment 6 bases; nucleotides outside the gene matches: 9. Looked up from germline, CDR1 is MGHDK and CDR2 is SYGVNS. The CDR3 covers 16 residues. The CDR3: CASSEFLGQGGNEQFF. CDR3 nucleotides: TGTGCCAGCAGTGAGTTCTTGGGACAGGGTGGCAATGAGCAGTTCTTC.

The rearrangement links TRBV5-8 to TRBJ1-1; 11 bases match TRBD1. After removal of 1 base from V and 4 bases from J, the junction contained 15 bases not matched to a gene. This CDR3 contains 19 residues. Per germline, CDR1 SGHTS and CDR2 YDEGEE. CDR3 in amino acids: CASSLLWTGGAWVGTEAFF. The CDR3 bases are TGTGCCAGCAGCTTGTTATGGACAGGGGGCGCCTGGGTGGGCACTGAAGCTTTCTTT.

The V call is TRBV29-1, the J call TRBJ1-1; D possibly corresponds to TRBD1 (5 bases). V was clipped by 6 bases and J by 0 bases, with 5 bases between them. CDR1 is SQVTM and CDR2 is ANQGSEA in the germline V gene. There are 11 residues in the CDR3. The CDR3 reads CSVDMNTEAFF. As DNA, the CDR3 is TGCAGCGTGGACATGAACACTGAAGCTTTCTTT.

V and J are TRBV7-6 and TRBJ1-3, with TRBD1 matching over 7 bases. The V gene end was trimmed by 5 bases and the J gene end by 2 bases; junction bases not matched to a gene: 6. This CDR3 spans 15 amino acids. Germline-derived CDR1 and CDR2 are SGHVS and FNYEAQ. The DNA of the CDR3 is TGTGCCAGCAGCGCCCAGACAGGGACTGGAAACACCATATATTTT. Its translation is CASSAQTGTGNTIYF.

Note on this clone: This CDR3 is also generated by other DNA sequences in the sample. The V and J genes are TRBV19 and TRBJ2-1, with 8 bases aligning to TRBD1. V shed 3 bases, J shed 0 bases, and the junction held 1 base outside the gene matches. Germline CDR1 reads LNHDA; CDR2 reads SQIVND (reference sequence). This CDR3 has 15 amino acids. CDR3 in amino acids: CASSIDRGSYNEQFF. The CDR3 nucleotides are TGTGCCAGTAGTATCGACAGGGGCTCCTACAATGAGCAGTTCTTC.

The J gene is TRBJ1-1, the V gene TRBV2; D gene uncertain. The germline V gene encodes CDR1 SNHLY and CDR2 FYNNEI. The CDR3 covers 14 residues. With 5 bases removed from V and 1 base from J, the gap between germline ends came to 11 bases. This chain's CDR3 is CASSYDTPNTEAFF. In DNA form, the CDR3 reads TGTGCCAGCAGTTACGACACCCCGAACACTGAAGCTTTCTTT.

This clone appeared many times. J is TRBJ1-2 and V is TRBV6-5; TRBD1 agrees at 7 bases. There are 14 residues in the CDR3. Germline-derived CDR1 and CDR2 are MNHEY and SVGAGI. The trim removed 6 bases at V and 4 bases at J, leaving 8 bases unmatched. The CDR3 is CASSRDRAGYGYTF. CDR3 nucleotide sequence: TGTGCCAGCAGCCGAGACAGGGCCGGCTATGGCTACACCTTC.

The V call is TRBV6-1, the J call TRBJ1-5; 9 nucleotides align to TRBD1. CDR1 and CDR2 from the germline V gene are MNHNS and SASEGT. The CDR3 is 15 amino acids. V lost 2 bases to trimming and J lost 5 bases; unmatched junction nucleotides: 4. The CDR3 nucleotides are TGTGCCAGCAGTGAACAGACAGGGGGTTATCAGCCCCAGCATTTT. Its protein is CASSEQTGGYQPQHF.

This sequence joins TRBV7-2 and TRBJ1-1; D is uncertain. Per the germline V gene, CDR1 is SGHTA and CDR2 is FQGNSA. The CDR3 sequence is 14 residues long. Trimming left V 5 bases short and J 0 bases short, with 10 bases between. The CDR3 reads CASSPPPVNTEAFF. CDR3 coding DNA: TGTGCCAGCAGCCCCCCCCCGGTGAACACTGAAGCTTTCTTT.

V and J are TRBV5-6 and TRBJ2-7, with a tentative D call TRBD1 (5 bases). Trimming stripped 2 bases from V and 2 bases from J, with 11 bases between. CDR1 and CDR2 from the germline V gene are SGHDT and YYEEEE. This CDR3 contains 14 residues. CDR3 loop: CASSFPRVPYEQYF. The CDR3 DNA reads as TGTGCCAGCAGCTTCCCCAGGGTGCCCTACGAGCAGTACTTC.

A few counts support this clone. V is TRBV5-1 and J is TRBJ2-7, with TRBD2 identical over 9 bases. This CDR3 contains 14 residues. With 7 bases clipped from V and 7 bases from J, the junction kept 12 bases outside the gene matches. Per the germline V gene, CDR1 is SGHRS and CDR2 is YFSETQ. CDR3 nucleotides: TGCGCCAGCTCCTATAGCGGGGGCCTTCTTGAGCAGTACTTC. Protein: CASSYSGGLLEQYF.

The genes are TRBV24-1 and TRBJ2-2; a possible D gene is TRBD1 (5 bases). The germline CDR1 and CDR2 sequences are KGHDR and SFDVKD. This CDR3 contains 14 residues. V was cut by 5 bases and J by 5 bases, with 11 bases left in between. The chain's CDR3 is CATSGQGMTGELFF. CDR3 in DNA: TGTGCCACCAGTGGGCAGGGAATGACCGGGGAGCTGTTTTTT.

The J gene is TRBJ1-4, the V gene TRBV2; weak D call: TRBD1 (6 bases). The V gene lost 6 bases and the J gene lost 6 bases, with 17 bases spanning the gap. This CDR3 has 15 amino acids. Germline V lookup: CDR1 SNHLY, CDR2 FYNNEI. The CDR3 loop reads CASRNPGRTDEKLFF. The CDR3 bases are TGTGCCAGCAGAAACCCTGGTCGGACAGATGAAAAACTGTTTTTT.

This chain connects TRBV20-1 to TRBJ1-2; D is uncertain. Germline CDR1 reads DFQATT; CDR2 reads SNEGSKA (reference sequence). Trimming took off 0 bases at V and 8 bases at J, with 4 bases between the two ends. The CDR3 is 10 amino acids. The CDR3 sequence is CSAREEGYTF. CDR3 DNA: TGCAGTGCTAGAGAGGAGGGCTACACCTTC.

This clone was seen just once. The rearrangement links TRBV25-1 to TRBJ2-1; D is perhaps TRBD2 (6 bases). The V gene lost 11 bases and the J gene lost 10 bases, with 21 bases spanning the gap. The CDR3 spans 13 residues. Germline V lookup: CDR1 MGHDK, CDR2 SYGVNS. The CDR3 nucleotides are TGTGCCTCTCGAGGGAGCGGGCGGACCGAGCAGTTCTTC. It encodes CASRGSGRTEQFF. Variable domain in full (rest from reference TRBV25-1 and TRBJ2-1): EADIYQTPRYLVIGTGKKITLECSQTMGHDKMYWYQQDPGMELHLIHYSYGVNSTEKGDLSSESTVSRIRTEHFPLTLESARPSHTSQYLCASRGSGRTEQFFGPGTRLTVL.

This chain joins TRBV5-1 and TRBJ2-2, with D unresolved. This CDR3 has 14 amino acids. The germline V gene encodes CDR1 SGHRS and CDR2 YFSETQ. V dropped 4 bases and J dropped 2 bases, with 9 bases sitting between them. Written as DNA, the CDR3 is TGCGCCAGCAGCACCCTCACAAACACCGGGGAGCTGTTTTTT. Residues: CASSTLTNTGELFF. Full variable domain (remainder filled in from reference TRBV5-1 and TRBJ2-2): KAGVTQTPRYLIKTRGQQVTLSCSPISGHRSVSWYQQTPGQGLQFLFEYFSETQRNKGNFPGRFSGRQFSNSRSEMNVSTLELGDSALYLCASSTLTNTGELFFGEGSRLTVL.

J is TRBJ2-1 and V is TRBV7-2; 10 nucleotides line up with TRBD2. The length of the CDR3 is 17 residues. Germline assignment: CDR1 SGHTA and CDR2 FQGNSA. Unmatched junction bases numbered 11, after V lost 5 bases and J lost 4 bases. CDR3 sequence: CASSVDLAGARYNEQFF. Written as DNA, the CDR3 is TGTGCCAGCAGCGTAGACCTAGCGGGGGCTCGGTACAATGAGCAGTTCTTC. The full variable domain, completed using reference TRBV7-2 and TRBJ2-1, is GAGVSQSPSNKVTEKGKDVELRCDPISGHTALYWYRQSLGQGLEFLIYFQGNSAPDKSGLPSDRFSAERTGGSVSTLTIQRTQQEDSAVYLCASSVDLAGARYNEQFFGPGTRLTVL.

This clone was counted once. This rearrangement joins TRBV9 to TRBJ2-2, with a possible D match to TRBD2 (5 bases). V was pared by 0 bases and J by 2 bases, with 8 bases between. The germline V gene has CDR1 SGDLS and CDR2 YYNGEE. CDR3 size: 15 residues. CDR3 sequence reads: CASSVGLINTGELFF. The CDR3 DNA reads as TGTGCCAGCAGCGTAGGACTAATAAACACCGGGGAGCTGTTTTTT.

This clone was counted a single time. The rearrangement joins TRBV18 to TRBJ1-1, with D tentatively TRBD1 (6 bases). There are 14 residues in the CDR3. V gave up 0 bases and J gave up 7 bases, with 12 bases separating them. Looked up from germline, CDR1 is KGHSH and CDR2 is LQKENI. The CDR3 region is CASSPPLGRGEAFF. The CDR3 bases are TGTGCCAGCTCACCACCCCTGGGCAGGGGTGAAGCTTTCTTT.

The count of this clone is one. The genes are TRBV2 and TRBJ2-2, with D perhaps TRBD2 (5 bases). V gave up 2 bases and J gave up 2 bases, with 12 bases separating them. The germline CDR1 and CDR2 sequences are SNHLY and FYNNEI. The CDR3 consists of 16 residues. The CDR3 sequence is CASSELRSGNTGELFF. CDR3 nucleotide sequence: TGTGCCAGCAGTGAACTACGATCGGGAAACACCGGGGAGCTGTTTTTT.

The rearrangement links TRBV11-1 to TRBJ2-3; TRBD1 aligns across 8 bases. Germline V CDR1 and CDR2: SGHAT, FQDESV (reference sequence). The CDR3 loop spans 16 amino acids. With V trimmed by 7 bases and J by 5 bases, 14 bases remained unmatched. The chain's CDR3 is CASNGVTTGEKDTQYF. CDR3 nucleotide sequence: TGTGCCAGCAACGGGGTAACGACAGGGGAAAAAGATACGCAGTATTTT.

In its sample, this clone was seen a few times. The V call is TRBV2, the J call TRBJ2-1, with D maybe TRBD2 (5 bases). Trimming pared 0 bases from V and 10 bases from J, leaving 10 bases between. CDR1 is SNHLY and CDR2 is FYNNEI in the germline V gene. The CDR3 sequence is 13 residues long. CDR3 residues: CASSEALGGEQFF. For the CDR3, the DNA is TGTGCCAGCAGTGAAGCGTTGGGCGGGGAGCAGTTCTTC.